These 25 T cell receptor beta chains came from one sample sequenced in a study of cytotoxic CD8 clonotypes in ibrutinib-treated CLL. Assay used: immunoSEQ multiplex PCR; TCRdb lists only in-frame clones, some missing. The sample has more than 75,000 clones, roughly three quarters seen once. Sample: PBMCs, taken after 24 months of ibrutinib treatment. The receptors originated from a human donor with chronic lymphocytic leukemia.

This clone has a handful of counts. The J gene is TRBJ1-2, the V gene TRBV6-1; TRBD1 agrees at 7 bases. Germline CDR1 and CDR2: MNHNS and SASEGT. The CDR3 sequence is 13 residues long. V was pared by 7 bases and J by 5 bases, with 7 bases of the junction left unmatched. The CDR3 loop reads CASMLGTDYGYTF. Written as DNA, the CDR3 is TGTGCCAGCATGTTGGGGACAGATTATGGCTACACCTTC.

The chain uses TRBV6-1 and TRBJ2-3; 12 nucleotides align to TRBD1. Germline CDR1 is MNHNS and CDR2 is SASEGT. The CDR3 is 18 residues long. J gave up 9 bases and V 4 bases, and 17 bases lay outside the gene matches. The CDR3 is CASSGAGTGGGLKGTQYF. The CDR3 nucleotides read TGTGCCAGCAGTGGGGCCGGGACAGGGGGCGGATTAAAAGGCACGCAGTATTTT.

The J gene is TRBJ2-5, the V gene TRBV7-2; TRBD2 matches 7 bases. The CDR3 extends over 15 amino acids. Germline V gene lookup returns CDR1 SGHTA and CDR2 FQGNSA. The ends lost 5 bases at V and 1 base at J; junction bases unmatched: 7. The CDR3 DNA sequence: TGTGCCAGCAGCCCCCAGCCTAGCGGCCAAGAGACCCAGTACTTC. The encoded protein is CASSPQPSGQETQYF.

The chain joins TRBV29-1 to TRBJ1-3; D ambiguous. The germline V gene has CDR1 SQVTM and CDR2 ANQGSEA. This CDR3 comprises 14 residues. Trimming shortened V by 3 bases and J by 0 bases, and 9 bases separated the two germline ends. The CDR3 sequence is CSVDWTNSGNTIYF. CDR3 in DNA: TGCAGCGTTGACTGGACCAACTCTGGAAACACCATATATTTT.

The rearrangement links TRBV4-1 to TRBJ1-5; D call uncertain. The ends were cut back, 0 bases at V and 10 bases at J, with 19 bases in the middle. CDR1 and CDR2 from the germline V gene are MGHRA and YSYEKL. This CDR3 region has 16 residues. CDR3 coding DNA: TGCGCCAGCAGCCAAGATGATATGTCCTACAATTTCCCCCAGCATTTT. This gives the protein CASSQDDMSYNFPQHF.

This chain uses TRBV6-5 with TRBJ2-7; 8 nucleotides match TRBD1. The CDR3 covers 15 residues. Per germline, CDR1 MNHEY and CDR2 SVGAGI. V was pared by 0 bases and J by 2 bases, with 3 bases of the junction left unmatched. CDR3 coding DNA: TGTGCCAGCAGTTACTCAGACAGGGGAACCTACGAGCAGTACTTC. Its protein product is CASSYSDRGTYEQYF.

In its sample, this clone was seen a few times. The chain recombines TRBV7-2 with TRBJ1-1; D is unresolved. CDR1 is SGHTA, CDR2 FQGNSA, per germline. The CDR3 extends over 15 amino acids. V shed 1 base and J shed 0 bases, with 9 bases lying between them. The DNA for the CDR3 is TGTGCCAGCAGCTTAGAACTCTGGGTGAACACTGAAGCTTTCTTT. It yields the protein CASSLELWVNTEAFF. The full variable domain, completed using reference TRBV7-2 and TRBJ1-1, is GAGVSQSPSNKVTEKGKDVELRCDPISGHTALYWYRQSLGQGLEFLIYFQGNSAPDKSGLPSDRFSAERTGGSVSTLTIQRTQQEDSAVYLCASSLELWVNTEAFFGQGTRLTVV.

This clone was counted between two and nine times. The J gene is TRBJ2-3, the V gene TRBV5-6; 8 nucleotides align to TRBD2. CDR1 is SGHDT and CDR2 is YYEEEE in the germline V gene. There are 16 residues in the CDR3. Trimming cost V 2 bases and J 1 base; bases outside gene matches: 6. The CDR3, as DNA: TGTGCCAGCAGCTTTCAACTAGCGGTCCGCACAGATACGCAGTATTTT. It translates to CASSFQLAVRTDTQYF.

CDR3: CASSHGLSQYF. CDR3 in DNA: TGTGCCAGCAGCCACGGACTTTCTCAGTACTTC. The chain combines TRBV5-6 with TRBJ2-7; weak D call: TRBD2 (5 bases). Germline CDR1 is SGHDT and CDR2 is YYEEEE. The CDR3 has 11 amino acids. The germline V and J ends were trimmed by 4 bases and 10 bases, with 12 bases remaining between them.

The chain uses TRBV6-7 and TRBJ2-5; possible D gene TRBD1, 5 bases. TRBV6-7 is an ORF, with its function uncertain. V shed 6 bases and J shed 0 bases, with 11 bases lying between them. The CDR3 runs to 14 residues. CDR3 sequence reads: CASRLTEYQETQYF. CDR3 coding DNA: TGTGCCAGCAGATTGACAGAGTACCAAGAGACCCAGTACTTC.

CDR3 amino acids: CASSLVVAGYTDTQYF. CDR3 coding DNA: TGTGCCAGCAGCTTAGTGGTAGCGGGATACACAGATACGCAGTATTTT. The chain recombines TRBV13 with TRBJ2-3; 8 bases line up with TRBD2. After removal of 1 base from V and 2 bases from J, the junction contained 5 bases not matched to a gene. This CDR3 spans 16 amino acids. CDR1 is PRHDT, CDR2 FYEKMQ, per germline (reference sequence). Supplemented by reference TRBV13 and TRBJ2-3, the full variable domain reads AAGVIQSPRHLIKEKRETATLKCYPIPRHDTVYWYQQGPGQDPQFLISFYEKMQSDKGSIPDRFSAQQFSDYHSELNMSSLELGDSALYFCASSLVVAGYTDTQYFGPGTRLTVL.

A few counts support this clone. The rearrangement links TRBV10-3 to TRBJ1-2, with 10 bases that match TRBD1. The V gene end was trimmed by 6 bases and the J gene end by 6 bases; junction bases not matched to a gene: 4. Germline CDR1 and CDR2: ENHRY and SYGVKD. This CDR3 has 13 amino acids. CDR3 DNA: TGTGCCATCAGCTCCGGGACAGGGGATGGCTACACCTTC. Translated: CAISSGTGDGYTF.

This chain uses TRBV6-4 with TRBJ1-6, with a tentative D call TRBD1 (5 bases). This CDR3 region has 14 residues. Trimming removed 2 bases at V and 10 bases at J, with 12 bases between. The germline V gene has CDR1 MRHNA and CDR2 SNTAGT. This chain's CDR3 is CASSDDHGASPLHF. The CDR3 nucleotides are TGTGCCAGCAGTGACGACCATGGGGCATCACCCCTCCACTTT.

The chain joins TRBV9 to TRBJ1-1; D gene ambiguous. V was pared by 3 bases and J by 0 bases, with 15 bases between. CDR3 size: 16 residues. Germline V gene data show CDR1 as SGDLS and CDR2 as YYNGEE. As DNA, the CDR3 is TGTGCCAGCAGCGCGGGATCCCGGGTTATGAACACTGAAGCTTTCTTT. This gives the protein CASSAGSRVMNTEAFF.

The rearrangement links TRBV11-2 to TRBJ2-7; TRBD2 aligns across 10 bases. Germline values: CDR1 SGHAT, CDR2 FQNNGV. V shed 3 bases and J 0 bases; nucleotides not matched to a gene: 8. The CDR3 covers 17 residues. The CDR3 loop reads CASSFLSSGRRSYEQYF. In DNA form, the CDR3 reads TGTGCCAGCAGCTTCCTAAGTAGCGGGAGGCGCTCCTACGAGCAGTACTTC.

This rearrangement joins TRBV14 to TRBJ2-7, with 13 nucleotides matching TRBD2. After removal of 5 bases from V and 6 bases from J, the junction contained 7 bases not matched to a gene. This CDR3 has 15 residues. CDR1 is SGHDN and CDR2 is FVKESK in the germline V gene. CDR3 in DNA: TGTGCCAGCAGCGTTGGGACTAGCGGGACCTTCGAGCAGTACTTC. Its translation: CASSVGTSGTFEQYF.

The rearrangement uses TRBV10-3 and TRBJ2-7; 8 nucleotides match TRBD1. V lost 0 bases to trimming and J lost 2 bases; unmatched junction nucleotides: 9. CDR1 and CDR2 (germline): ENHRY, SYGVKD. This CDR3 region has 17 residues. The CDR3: CAISESMTGEKAYEQYF. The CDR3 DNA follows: TGTGCCATCAGTGAGTCGATGACAGGGGAAAAGGCCTACGAGCAGTACTTC.

DNA for the CDR3: TGTGCCAGCAGATCCGGGACAGGCAGCACCGGGGAGCTGTTTTTT. Its translation is CASRSGTGSTGELFF. This sequence joins TRBV28 and TRBJ2-2, with TRBD1 identical over 8 bases. The V gene end was trimmed by 6 bases and the J gene end by 4 bases; junction bases not matched to a gene: 7. CDR1 is MDHEN and CDR2 is SYDVKM in the germline V gene. The CDR3 runs to 15 residues. Variable domain in full (rest from reference TRBV28 and TRBJ2-2): DVKVTQSSRYLVKRTGEKVFLECVQDMDHENMFWYRQDPGLGLRLIYFSYDVKMKEKGDIPEGYSVSREKKERFSLILESASTNQTSMYLCASRSGTGSTGELFFGEGSRLTVL.

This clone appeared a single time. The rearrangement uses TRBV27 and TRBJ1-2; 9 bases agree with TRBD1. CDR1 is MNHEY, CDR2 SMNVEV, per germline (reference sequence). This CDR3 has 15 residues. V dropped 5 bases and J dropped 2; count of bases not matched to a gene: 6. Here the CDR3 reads CASSPGQGMNYGYTF. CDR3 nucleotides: TGTGCCAGCAGTCCCGGACAGGGGATGAACTATGGCTACACCTTC.

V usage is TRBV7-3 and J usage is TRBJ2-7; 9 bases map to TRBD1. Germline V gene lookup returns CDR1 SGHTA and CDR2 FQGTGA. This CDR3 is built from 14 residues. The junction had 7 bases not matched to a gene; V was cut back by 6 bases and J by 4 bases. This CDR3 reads CASSLGQGIYEQYF. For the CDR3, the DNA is TGTGCCAGCAGTTTAGGACAGGGGATTTACGAGCAGTACTTC.

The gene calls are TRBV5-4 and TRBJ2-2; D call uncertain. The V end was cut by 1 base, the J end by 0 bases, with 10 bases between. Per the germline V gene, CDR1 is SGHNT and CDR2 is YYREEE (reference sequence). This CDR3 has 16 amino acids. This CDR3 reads CASSLRRLTNTGELFF. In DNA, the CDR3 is TGTGCCAGCAGCTTGCGGCGGTTAACGAACACCGGGGAGCTGTTTTTT.

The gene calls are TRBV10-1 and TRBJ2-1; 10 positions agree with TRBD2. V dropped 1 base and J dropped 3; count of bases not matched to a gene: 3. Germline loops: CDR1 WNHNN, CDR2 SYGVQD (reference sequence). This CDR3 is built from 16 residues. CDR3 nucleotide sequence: TGCGCCAGCAGTGAGTTCAGACTAGCGGGCTACAATGAGCAGTTCTTC. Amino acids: CASSEFRLAGYNEQFF.

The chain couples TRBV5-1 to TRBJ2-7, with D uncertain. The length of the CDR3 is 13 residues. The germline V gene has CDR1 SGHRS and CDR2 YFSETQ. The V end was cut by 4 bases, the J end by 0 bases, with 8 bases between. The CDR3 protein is CASSLRSSYEQYF. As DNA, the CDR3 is TGCGCCAGCAGCCTCAGGAGCTCCTACGAGCAGTACTTC. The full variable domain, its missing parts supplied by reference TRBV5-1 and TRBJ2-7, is KAGVTQTPRYLIKTRGQQVTLSCSPISGHRSVSWYQQTPGQGLQFLFEYFSETQRNKGNFPGRFSGRQFSNSRSEMNVSTLELGDSALYLCASSLRSSYEQYFGPGTRLTVT.

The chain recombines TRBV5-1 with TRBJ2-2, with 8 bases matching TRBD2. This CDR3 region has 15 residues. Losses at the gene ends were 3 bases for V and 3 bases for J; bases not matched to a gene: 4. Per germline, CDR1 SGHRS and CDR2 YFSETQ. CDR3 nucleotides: TGCGCCAGCAGCTCCTTGACTAGCGACACCGGGGAGCTGTTTTTT. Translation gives CASSSLTSDTGELFF.

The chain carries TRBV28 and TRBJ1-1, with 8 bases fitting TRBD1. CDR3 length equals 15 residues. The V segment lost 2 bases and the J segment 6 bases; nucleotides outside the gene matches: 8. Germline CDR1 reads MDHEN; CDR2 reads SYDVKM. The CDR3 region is CASSLVATGDPEAFF. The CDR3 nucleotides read TGTGCCAGCAGTTTAGTGGCGACAGGGGACCCTGAAGCTTTCTTT.